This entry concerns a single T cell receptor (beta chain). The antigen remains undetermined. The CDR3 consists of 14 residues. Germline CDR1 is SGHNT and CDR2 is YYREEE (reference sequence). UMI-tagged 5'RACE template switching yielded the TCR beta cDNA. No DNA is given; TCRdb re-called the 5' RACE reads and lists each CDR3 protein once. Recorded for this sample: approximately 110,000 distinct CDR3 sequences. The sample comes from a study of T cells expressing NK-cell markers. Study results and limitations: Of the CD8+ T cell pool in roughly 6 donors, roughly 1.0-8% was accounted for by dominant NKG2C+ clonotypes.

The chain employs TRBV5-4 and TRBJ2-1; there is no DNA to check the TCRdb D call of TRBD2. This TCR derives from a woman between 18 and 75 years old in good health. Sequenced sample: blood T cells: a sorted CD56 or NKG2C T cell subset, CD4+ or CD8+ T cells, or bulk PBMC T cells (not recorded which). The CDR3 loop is CASSLDRPTGEQFF.